The sequence of this T cell receptor (beta chain) was determined in a study of blood T cell repertoires in COVID-19. Profiling relied on immunoSEQ multiplex PCR, and the TCRdb table lists in-frame clones only, not all of them. This sample carries about 90,000 clones, approximately 77% of them seen once, and the ten largest clones take just under 10%. The V and J ends lost 5 bases and 2 bases respectively, with 8 bases between them. CDR3 length: 13 residues. Germline V CDR1 and CDR2: SGHNT, YENEEA. The specimen was peripheral blood. The chain uses TRBV11-3 and TRBJ2-3; unclear D gene. This TCR was sampled from a woman aged 80 or over with acute or convalescent COVID-19. The CDR3 DNA follows: TGTGCCAGCAGCCTGAGGATCACAGATACGCAGTATTTT. This sequence encodes CASSLRITDTQYF.